This TCR beta chain was identified in a study of cytomegalovirus exposure and HLA in healthy donors. Overall study findings and caveats: A few CMV-associated chains proved CMV antigen-specific in vitro.

As to this clone: Its antigen remains unknown.

Using immunoSEQ multiplex PCR, the repertoire was profiled, and TCRdb retains in-frame clones only, with some absent. The data show about 120,000 clones, 75% to 90% seen once. Germline CDR1 reads PRHDT; CDR2 reads FYEKMQ (reference sequence). The CDR3 covers 15 residues. V gave up 0 bases and J gave up 0 bases, with 8 bases separating them. This clonotype was obtained from a woman between 18 and 29 years old in good health and CMV-seronegative. This chain links TRBV13 with TRBJ1-1, with D tentatively TRBD1 (6 bases). Sample: PBMCs. CDR3 nucleotide sequence: TGTGCCAGCAGCTTAGGCCGGACAGTGAACACTGAAGCTTTCTTT. It specifies CASSLGRTVNTEAFF.